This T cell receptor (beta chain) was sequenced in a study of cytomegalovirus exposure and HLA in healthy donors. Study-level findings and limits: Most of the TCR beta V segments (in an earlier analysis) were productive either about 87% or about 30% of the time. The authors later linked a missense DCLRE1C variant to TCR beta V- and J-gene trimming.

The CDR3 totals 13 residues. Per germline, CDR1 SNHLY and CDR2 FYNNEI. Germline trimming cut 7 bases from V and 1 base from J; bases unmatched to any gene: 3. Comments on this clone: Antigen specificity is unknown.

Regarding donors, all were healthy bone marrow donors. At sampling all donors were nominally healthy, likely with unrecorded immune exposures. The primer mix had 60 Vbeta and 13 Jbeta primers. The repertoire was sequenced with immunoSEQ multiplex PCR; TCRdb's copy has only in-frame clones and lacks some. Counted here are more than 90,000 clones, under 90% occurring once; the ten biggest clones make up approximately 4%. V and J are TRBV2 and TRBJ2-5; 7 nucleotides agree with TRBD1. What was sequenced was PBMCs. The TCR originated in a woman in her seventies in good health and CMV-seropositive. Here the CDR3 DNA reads TGTGCCAGCAAGGACAGGAGCCAAGAGACCCAGTACTTC. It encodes CASKDRSQETQYF.